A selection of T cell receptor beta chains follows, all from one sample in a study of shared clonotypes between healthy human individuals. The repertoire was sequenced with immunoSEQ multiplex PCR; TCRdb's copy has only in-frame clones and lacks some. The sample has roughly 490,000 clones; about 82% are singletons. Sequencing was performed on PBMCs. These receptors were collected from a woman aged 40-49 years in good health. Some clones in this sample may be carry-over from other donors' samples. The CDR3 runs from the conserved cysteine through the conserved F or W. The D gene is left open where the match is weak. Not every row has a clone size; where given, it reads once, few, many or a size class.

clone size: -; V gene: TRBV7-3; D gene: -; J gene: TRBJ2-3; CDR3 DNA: TGTGCCAGCAGCTTAAGTAGGACAGATACGCAGTATTTT; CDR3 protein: CASSLSRTDTQYF
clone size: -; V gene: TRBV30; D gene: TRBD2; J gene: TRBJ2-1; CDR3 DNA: TGTGCCTGGAGCCGACGGGGACTAGCGGGAGGGCTTGAGCAGTTCTTC; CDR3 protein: CAWSRRGLAGGLEQFF
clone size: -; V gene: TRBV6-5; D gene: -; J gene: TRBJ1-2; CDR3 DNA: TGTGCCAGCAGCACGCTCATACAGGCTAGCTATGGCTACACCTTC; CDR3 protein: CASSTLIQASYGYTF
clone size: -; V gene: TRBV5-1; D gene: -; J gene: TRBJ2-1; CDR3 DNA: TGCGCCAGCAGCTTGGAGGGAGCGGGTGGTAATGAGCAGTTCTTC; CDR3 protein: CASSLEGAGGNEQFF
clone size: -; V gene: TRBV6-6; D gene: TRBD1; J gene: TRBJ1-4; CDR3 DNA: TGTGCCAGCAGTTACGCAGGGGGCAGGAATGAAAAACTGTTTTTT; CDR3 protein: CASSYAGGRNEKLFF
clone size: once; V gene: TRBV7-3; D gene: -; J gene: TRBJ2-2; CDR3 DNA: TGTGCCAGCAGCCTCCGGACAGGGAGGGACGGGGAGCTGTTTTTT; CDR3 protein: CASSLRTGRDGELFF
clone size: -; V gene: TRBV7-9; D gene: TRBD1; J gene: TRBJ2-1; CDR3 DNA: TGTGCCAGCAGCTTACCAGGGGGCGCAATAAATGAGCAGTTCTTC; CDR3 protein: CASSLPGGAINEQFF
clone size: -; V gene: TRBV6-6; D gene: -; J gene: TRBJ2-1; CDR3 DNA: TGTGCCAGCAACGAAAGGGGACTGTCCAATGAGCAGTTCTTC; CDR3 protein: CASNERGLSNEQFF
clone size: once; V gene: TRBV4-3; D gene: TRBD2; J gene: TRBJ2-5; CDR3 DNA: TGCGCCAGCAGCCCGTCCTATTCAAGCGGGAGGGCCGGGGAGACCCAGTACTTC; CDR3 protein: CASSPSYSSGRAGETQYF
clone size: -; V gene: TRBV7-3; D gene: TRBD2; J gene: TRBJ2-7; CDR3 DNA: TGTGCCAGCAGCTTAACTTCTGGGAGGGCCGGCGAGCAGTACTTC; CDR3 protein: CASSLTSGRAGEQYF
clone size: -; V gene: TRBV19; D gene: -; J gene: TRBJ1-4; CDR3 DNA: TGTGCCAGTAGAGGAGGTAATGAAAAACTGTTTTTT; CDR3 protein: CASRGGNEKLFF
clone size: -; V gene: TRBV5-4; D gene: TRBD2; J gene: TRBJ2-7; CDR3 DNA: TGTGCCAGCAGCTTGGCCCAGGCGGGGGCCTACGAGCAGTACTTC; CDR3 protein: CASSLAQAGAYEQYF
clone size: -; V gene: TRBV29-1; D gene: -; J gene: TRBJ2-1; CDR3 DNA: TGCAGCGTTGACCGGGTTGAGAATGAGCAGTTCTTC; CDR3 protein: CSVDRVENEQFF
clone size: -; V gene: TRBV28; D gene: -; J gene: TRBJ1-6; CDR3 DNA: TGTGCCAGCAGGGAGGCGTCGGAAGGGTGGTCACCCCTCCACTTT; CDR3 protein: CASREASEGWSPLHF
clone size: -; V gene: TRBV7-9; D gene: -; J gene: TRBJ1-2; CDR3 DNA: TGTGCCAGCAGCTTAGACGGACGAAATGGCTACACCTTC; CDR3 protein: CASSLDGRNGYTF
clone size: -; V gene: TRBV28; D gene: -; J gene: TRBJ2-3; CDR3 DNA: TGTGCCAGCAGTCCTAATATTGTCTTCGCAACAGATACGCAGTATTTT; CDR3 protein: CASSPNIVFATDTQYF
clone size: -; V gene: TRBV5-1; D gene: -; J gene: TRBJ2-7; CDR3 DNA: TGCGCCAACAGCTCCTCACCGGGAGAAATCTACGAGCAGTACTTC; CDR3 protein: CANSSSPGEIYEQYF
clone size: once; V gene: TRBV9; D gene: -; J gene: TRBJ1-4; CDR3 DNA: TGTGCCAGCAGCGTAGACAATGAAAAACTGTTTTTT; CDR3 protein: CASSVDNEKLFF
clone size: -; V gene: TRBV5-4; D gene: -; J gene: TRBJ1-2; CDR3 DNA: TGTGCCAGCAGCTATAACAATTGGGGGGATTCCAACTATGGCTACACCTTC; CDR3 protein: CASSYNNWGDSNYGYTF
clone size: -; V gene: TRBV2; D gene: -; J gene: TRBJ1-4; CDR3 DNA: TGTGCCAGCACTCTATTACGGACCACTAAAAATGAAAAACTGTTTTTT; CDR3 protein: CASTLLRTTKNEKLFF
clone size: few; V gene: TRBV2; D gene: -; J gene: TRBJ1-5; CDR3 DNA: TGTGCCAGCAGTGCCCGGACAGCCTATCAGCCCCAGCATTTT; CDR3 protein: CASSARTAYQPQHF
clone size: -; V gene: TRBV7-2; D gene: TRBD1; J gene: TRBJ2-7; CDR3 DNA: TGTGCCAGCAGCGCCACCGCCGGGACAGACCTCTACGAGCAGTACTTC; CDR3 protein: CASSATAGTDLYEQYF
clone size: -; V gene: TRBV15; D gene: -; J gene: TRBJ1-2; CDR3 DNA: TGTGCCACCAGCAGAGATCTCAGGGATGGCTACACCTTC; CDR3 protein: CATSRDLRDGYTF
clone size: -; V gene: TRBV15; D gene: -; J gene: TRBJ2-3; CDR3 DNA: TGTGCCACCTCGAGAGACCGCACAGATACGCAGTATTTT; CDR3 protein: CATSRDRTDTQYF
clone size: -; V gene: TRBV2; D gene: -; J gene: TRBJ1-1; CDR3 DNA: TGTGCCAGCAGTGAAGCGCAGGCCACTGAAGCTTTCTTT; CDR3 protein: CASSEAQATEAFF
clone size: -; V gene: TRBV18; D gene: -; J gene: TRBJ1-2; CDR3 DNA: TGTGCCAGCTCACCCTCCGGCCGGGCAGGAGAAGGCTATGGCTACACCTTC; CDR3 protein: CASSPSGRAGEGYGYTF
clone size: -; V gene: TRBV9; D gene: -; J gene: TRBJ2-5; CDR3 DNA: TGTGCCAGCAGCGCGAGGTCACAGGGTTACCAAGAGACCCAGTACTTC; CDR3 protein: CASSARSQGYQETQYF
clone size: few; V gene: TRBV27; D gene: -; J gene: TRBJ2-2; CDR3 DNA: TGTGCCAGCAGTTTTACACCCGGAGGCACCGGGGAGCTGTTTTTT; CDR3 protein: CASSFTPGGTGELFF
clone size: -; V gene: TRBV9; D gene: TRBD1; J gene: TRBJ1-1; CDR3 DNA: TGTGCCAGCAGCGTAGAGGGGGCAAGGGACACTGAAGCTTTCTTT; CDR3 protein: CASSVEGARDTEAFF
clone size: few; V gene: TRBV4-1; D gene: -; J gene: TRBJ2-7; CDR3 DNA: TGCGCCAGCAGCCAAGTGATGGACGAGCAGTACTTC; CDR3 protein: CASSQVMDEQYF
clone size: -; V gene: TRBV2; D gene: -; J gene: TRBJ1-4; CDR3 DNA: TGTGCCAGCAGTTTTTCGATCAGATCAGAAAAACTGTTTTTT; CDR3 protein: CASSFSIRSEKLFF
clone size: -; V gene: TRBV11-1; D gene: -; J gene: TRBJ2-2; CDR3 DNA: TGTGCCAGCAGCTGGGGGACCGGGGAGCTGTTTTTT; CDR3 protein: CASSWGTGELFF
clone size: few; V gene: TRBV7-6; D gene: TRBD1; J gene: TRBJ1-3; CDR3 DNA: TGTGCCAGCAGCTTAGGGACAGGGAATGGAAACACCATATATTTT; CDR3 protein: CASSLGTGNGNTIYF
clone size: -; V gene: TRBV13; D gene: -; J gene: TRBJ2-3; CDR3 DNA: TGTGCCAGCAGCTTACGTGGGGACACAGATACGCAGTATTTT; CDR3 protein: CASSLRGDTDTQYF
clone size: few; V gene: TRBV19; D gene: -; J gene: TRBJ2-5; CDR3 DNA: TGTGCCAGTAGTATGCTCCGGGGGAACCAAGAGACCCAGTACTTC; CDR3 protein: CASSMLRGNQETQYF
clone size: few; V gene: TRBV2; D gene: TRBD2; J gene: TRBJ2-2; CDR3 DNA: TGTGCCAGCAGCGGACTAGCGGGAGCCTCCGGGGAGCTGTTTTTT; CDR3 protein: CASSGLAGASGELFF
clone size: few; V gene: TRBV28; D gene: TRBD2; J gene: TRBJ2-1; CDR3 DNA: TGTGCCAGCAGTTTAAGGACTAGCGGGCTAATTGAGCAGTTCTTC; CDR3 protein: CASSLRTSGLIEQFF
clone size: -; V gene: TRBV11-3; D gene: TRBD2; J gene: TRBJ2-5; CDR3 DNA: TGTGCCAGCAGCTTAGGTCCTAGCGGGGATTTGGAGACCCAGTACTTC; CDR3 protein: CASSLGPSGDLETQYF
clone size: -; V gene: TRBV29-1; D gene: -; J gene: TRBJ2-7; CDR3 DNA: TGCAGCGTTGAAGGGCCCTCGGGACCCTCCGAGCAGTACTTC; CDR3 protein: CSVEGPSGPSEQYF
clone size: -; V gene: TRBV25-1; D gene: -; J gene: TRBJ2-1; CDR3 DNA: TGTGCCAGCAGTGAATTTGGGGGCCCCAATGAGCAGTTCTTC; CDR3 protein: CASSEFGGPNEQFF
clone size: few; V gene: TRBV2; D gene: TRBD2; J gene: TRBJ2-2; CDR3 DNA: TGTGCCAGCAGTGAACGGCTAGCGGGTTTGTCCGGGGAGCTGTTTTTT; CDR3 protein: CASSERLAGLSGELFF
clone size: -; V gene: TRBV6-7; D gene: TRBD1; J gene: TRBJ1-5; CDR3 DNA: TGTGCCAGCACCGCGAGGGAAGCAGGGGGCTGGCATCAGCCCCAGCATTTT; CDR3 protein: CASTAREAGGWHQPQHF
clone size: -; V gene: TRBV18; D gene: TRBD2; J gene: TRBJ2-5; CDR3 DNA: TGTGCCAGCTCAGAGCGGGGATACCAAGAGACCCAGTACTTC; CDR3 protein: CASSERGYQETQYF
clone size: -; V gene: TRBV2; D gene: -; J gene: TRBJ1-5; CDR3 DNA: TGTGCCAGCAGTGAATCCCGCAGGGGCGACAATCAGCCCCAGCATTTT; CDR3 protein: CASSESRRGDNQPQHF
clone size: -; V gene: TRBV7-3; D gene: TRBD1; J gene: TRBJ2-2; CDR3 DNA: TGTGCCAGCAGCTTGTTACCGGGACAGACCGGGGAGCTGTTTTTT; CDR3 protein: CASSLLPGQTGELFF
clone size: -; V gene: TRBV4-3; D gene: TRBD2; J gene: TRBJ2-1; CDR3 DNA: TGCGCCAGCAGCCAAGGGACTAGCGATCGCGCTGAGCAGTTCTTC; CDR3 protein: CASSQGTSDRAEQFF
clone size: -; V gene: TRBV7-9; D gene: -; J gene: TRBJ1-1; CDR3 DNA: TGTGCCAGCAGCTTCCCGCCGCGGCCTGAAGCTTTCTTT; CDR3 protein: CASSFPPRPEAFF
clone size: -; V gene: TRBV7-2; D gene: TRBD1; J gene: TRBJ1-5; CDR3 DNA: TGTGCCAGCAGCTTAGCGGGACAGGGTGGACAGCCCCAGCATTTT; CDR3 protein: CASSLAGQGGQPQHF
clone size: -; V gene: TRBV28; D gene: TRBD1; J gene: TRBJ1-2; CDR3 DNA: TGTGCCAGCAGTCCCGGACAGGGGTTCGGCTACACCTTC; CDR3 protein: CASSPGQGFGYTF
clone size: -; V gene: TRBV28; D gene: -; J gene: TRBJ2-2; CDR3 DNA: TGTGCCAGCAGTTTGGTGGGCACCGGGGAGCTGTTTTTT; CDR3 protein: CASSLVGTGELFF